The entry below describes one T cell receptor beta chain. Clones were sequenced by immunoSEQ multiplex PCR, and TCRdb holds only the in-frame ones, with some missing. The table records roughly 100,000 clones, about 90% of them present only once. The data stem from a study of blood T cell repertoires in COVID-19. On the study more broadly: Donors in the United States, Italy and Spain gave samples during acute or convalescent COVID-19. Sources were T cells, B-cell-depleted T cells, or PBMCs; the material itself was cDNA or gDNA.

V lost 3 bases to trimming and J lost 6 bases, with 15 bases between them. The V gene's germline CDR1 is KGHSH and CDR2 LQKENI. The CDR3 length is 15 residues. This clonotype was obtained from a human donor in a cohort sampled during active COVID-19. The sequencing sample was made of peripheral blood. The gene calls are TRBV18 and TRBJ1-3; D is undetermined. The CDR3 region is CASSPPATSENTIYF. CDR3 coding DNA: TGTGCCAGCTCACCCCCTGCGACAAGTGAAAACACCATATATTTT. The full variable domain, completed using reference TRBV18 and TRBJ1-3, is NAGVMQNPRHLVRRRGQEARLRCSPMKGHSHVYWYRQLPEEGLKFMVYLQKENIIDESGMPKERFSAEFPKEGPSILRIQQVVRGDSAAYFCASSPPATSENTIYFGEGSWLTVV.